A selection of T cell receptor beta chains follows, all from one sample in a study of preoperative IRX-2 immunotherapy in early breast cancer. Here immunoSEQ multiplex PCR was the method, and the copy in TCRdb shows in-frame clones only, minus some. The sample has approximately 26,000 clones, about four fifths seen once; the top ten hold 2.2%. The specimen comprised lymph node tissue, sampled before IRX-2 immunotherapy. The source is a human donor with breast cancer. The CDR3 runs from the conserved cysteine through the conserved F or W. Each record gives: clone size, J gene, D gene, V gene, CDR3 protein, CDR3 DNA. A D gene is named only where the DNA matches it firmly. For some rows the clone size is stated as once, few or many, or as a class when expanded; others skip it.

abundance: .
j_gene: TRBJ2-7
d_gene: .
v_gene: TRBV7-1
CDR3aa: CASSLGQLYEQYF
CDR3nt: TGTGCCAGCAGCTTAGGGCAGCTATACGAGCAGTACTTC

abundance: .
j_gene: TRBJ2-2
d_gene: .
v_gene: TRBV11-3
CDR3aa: CASGLWGNTGELFF
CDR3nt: TGTGCCAGCGGTTTGTGGGGGAACACCGGGGAGCTGTTTTTT

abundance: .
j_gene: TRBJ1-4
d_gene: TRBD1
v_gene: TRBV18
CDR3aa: CASSATGTGDEKLFF
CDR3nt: TGTGCCAGCTCAGCCACCGGGACAGGGGATGAAAAACTGTTTTTT

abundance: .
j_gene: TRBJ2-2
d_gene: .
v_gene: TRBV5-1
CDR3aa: CASSLTGNTGELFF
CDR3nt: TGCGCCAGCAGCTTGACAGGGAACACCGGGGAGCTGTTTTTT

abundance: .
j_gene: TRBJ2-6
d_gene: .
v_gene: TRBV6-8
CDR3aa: CASSPEGSGANVLTF
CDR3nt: TGTGCCAGCAGTCCCGAGGGGTCCGGGGCCAACGTCCTGACTTTC

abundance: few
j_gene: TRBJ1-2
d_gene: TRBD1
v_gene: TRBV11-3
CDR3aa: CASSLGAGGGTGGYTF
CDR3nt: TGTGCCAGCAGCTTAGGGGCAGGGGGCGGCACGGGAGGCTACACCTTC

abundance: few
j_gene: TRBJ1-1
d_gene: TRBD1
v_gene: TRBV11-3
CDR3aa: CASSPPGALGQAEAFF
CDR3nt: TGTGCCAGCAGCCCCCCGGGGGCTCTAGGACAGGCTGAAGCTTTCTTT

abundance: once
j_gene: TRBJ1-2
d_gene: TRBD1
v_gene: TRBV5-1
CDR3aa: CASSLAGGDIYGYTF
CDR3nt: TGCGCCAGCAGCTTGGCAGGGGGCGATATCTATGGCTACACCTTC

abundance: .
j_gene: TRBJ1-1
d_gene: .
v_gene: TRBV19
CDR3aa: CASSPRRKGEAFF
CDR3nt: TGTGCCAGTAGTCCCCGGAGGAAAGGAGAAGCTTTCTTT

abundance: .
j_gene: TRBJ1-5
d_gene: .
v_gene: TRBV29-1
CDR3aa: CSVARSFDQPQHF
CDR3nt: TGCAGCGTTGCCAGGAGCTTCGATCAGCCCCAGCATTTT

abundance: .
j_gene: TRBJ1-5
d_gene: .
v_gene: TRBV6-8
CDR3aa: CASNGSWQPQHF
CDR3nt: TGTGCCAGCAACGGGAGTTGGCAGCCCCAGCATTTT

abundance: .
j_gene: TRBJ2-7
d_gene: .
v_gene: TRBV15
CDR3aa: CATSSQTGYYEQYF
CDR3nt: TGTGCCACCAGCAGTCAGACAGGATACTACGAGCAGTACTTC

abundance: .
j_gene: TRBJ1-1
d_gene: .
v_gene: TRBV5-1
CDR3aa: CASSLRNPGTEAFF
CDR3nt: TGCGCCAGCAGCTTGCGGAACCCGGGCACTGAAGCTTTCTTT

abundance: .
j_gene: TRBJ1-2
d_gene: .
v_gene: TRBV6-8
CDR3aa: CANRMEANYGYTF
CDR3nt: TGTGCCAACCGGATGGAAGCTAACTATGGCTACACCTTC

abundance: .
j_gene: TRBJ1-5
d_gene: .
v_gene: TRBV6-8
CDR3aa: CASSYRGFEGNQPQHF
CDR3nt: TGTGCCAGCAGTTACAGGGGTTTTGAGGGCAATCAGCCCCAGCATTTT

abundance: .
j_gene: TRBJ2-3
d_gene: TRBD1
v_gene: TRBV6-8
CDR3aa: CAISKRQGPDTQYF
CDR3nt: TGTGCCATCAGTAAAAGACAGGGTCCAGATACGCAGTATTTT

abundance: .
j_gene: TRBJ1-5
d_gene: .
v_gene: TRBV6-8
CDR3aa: CASSDSGVSIKSQHF
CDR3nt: TGTGCCAGCAGCGACAGTGGGGTCTCAATCAAGTCCCAGCATTTT

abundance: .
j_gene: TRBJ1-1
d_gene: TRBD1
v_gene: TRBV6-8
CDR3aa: CAISGPGGTEAFF
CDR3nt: TGTGCCATCAGTGGACCAGGGGGCACTGAAGCTTTCTTT

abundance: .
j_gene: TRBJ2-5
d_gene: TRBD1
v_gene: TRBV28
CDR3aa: CASSSPGQGLKTQYF
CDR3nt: TGTGCCAGCAGTTCCCCGGGACAGGGATTGAAGACCCAGTACTTC

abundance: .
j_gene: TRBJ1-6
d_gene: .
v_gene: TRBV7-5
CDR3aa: CASSEGQGHSPLHF
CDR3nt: TGTGCCAGCAGCGAGGGACAGGGCCATTCACCCCTCCACTTT

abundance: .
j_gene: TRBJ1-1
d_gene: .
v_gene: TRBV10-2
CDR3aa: CASSESGWTVNTEAFF
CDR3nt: TGCGCCAGCAGTGAGTCGGGATGGACAGTGAACACTGAAGCTTTCTTT

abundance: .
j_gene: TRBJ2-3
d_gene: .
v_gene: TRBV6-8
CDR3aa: CASSAGASYGDADTQYF
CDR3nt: TGTGCCAGCAGTGCCGGGGCATCTTATGGGGATGCAGATACGCAGTATTTT

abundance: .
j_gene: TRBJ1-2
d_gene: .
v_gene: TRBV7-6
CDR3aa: CASSLAGQDDQSYGYTF
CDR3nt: TGTGCCAGCAGCTTGGCCGGGCAGGACGATCAATCCTATGGCTACACCTTC

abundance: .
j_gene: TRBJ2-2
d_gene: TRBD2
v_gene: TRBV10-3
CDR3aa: CAISESNVAGGGQANTGELFF
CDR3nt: TGTGCCATCAGTGAGTCGAACGTGGCCGGGGGGGGCCAAGCGAACACCGGGGAGCTGTTTTTT

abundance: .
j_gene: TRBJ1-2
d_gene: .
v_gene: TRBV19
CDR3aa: CASSRSAGWSGGYTF
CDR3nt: TGTGCCAGTAGTAGGAGTGCAGGGTGGAGTGGAGGCTACACCTTC

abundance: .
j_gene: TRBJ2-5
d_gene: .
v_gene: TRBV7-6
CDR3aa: CASSLGSWGRETQYF
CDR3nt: TGTGCCAGCAGCTTGGGGAGTTGGGGTCGGGAGACCCAGTACTTC

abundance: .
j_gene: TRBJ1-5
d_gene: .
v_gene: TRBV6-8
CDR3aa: CASVRATGNQPQHF
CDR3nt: TGTGCCAGCGTCCGGGCAACCGGCAATCAGCCCCAGCATTTT

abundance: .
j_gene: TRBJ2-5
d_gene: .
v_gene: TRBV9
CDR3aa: CASSFSGTETQYF
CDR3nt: TGTGCCAGCAGTTTTTCAGGGACGGAGACCCAGTACTTC

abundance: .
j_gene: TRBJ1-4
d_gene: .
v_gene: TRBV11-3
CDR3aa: CASSPTQGLNEKLFF
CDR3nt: TGTGCCAGCAGCCCTACCCAGGGCCTTAATGAAAAACTGTTTTTT

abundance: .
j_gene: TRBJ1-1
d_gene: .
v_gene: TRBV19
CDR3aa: CASSIFEGGNTEAFF
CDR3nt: TGTGCCAGTAGTATTTTCGAGGGGGGGAACACTGAAGCTTTCTTT

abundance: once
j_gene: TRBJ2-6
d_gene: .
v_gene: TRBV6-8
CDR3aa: CASTGGREAGANVLTF
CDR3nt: TGTGCCAGCACCGGGGGCAGGGAGGCTGGGGCCAACGTCCTGACTTTC

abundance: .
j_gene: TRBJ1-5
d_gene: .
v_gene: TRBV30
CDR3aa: CAWSVGGEGTQPQHF
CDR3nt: TGTGCCTGGAGTGTAGGAGGGGAAGGAACACAGCCCCAGCATTTT

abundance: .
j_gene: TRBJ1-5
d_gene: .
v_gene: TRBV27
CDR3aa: CASSSQETHQPQHF
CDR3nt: TGTGCCAGCAGTTCCCAGGAGACCCATCAGCCCCAGCATTTT

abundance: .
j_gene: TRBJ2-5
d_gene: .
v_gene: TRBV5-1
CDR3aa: CASSLEAGQETQYF
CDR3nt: TGCGCCAGCAGCTTGGAGGCAGGGCAAGAGACCCAGTACTTC

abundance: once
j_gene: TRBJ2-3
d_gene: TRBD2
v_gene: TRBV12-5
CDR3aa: CASGKGRRGSTDTQYF
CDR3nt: TGTGCCAGCGGTAAGGGGCGGCGGGGGAGCACAGATACGCAGTATTTT

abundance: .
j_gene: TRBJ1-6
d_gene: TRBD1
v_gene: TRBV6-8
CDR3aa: CASRQGNNSPLHF
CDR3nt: TGTGCCAGTAGACAGGGGAATAATTCACCCCTCCACTTT

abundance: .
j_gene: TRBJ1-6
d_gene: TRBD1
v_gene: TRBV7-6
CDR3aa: CASSQRDRSSYNSPLHF
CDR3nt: TGTGCCAGCAGCCAGCGGGACAGAAGCTCCTATAATTCACCCCTCCACTTT

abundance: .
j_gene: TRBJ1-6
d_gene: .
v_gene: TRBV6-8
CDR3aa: CASSAFGQGDNSPLHF
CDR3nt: TGTGCCAGCAGTGCCTTCGGCCAGGGAGATAATTCACCCCTCCACTTT

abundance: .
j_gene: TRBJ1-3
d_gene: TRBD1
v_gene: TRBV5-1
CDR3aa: CASSPGQGLSSGNTIYF
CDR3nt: TGCGCCAGCAGCCCGGGACAGGGGCTCTCCTCTGGAAACACCATATATTTT

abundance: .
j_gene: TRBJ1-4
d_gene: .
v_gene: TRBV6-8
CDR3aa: CASTKRGVEIATNEKLFF
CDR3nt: TGTGCCAGCACTAAACGAGGGGTGGAGATAGCAACTAATGAAAAACTGTTTTTT